This passage covers 32 T cell receptor beta chains from one sample sequenced in a study of neurological immune-mediated disorders. Each CDR3 protein gets one entry after TCRdb re-called the 5' RACE reads with MiXCR. Found here are about 66,000 distinct CDR3 sequences, 4.5% to 5.5% of them singletons; the top ten hold 6.5% to 7.5%. Sequenced material: PBMCs. The receptors were gathered from a man younger than 45 with multiple sclerosis.

This clonotype was counted at least ten times. The chain carries TRBV9 and TRBJ1-1, with D uncertain. This CDR3 is 15 amino acids long. Germline V CDR1 and CDR2: SGDLS, YYNGEE. The V gene lost 2 bases and the J gene lost 2 bases, with 13 bases spanning the gap. In DNA form, the CDR3 reads TGTGCCAGCAGCGTTGGGCTGAAGCCTAACACTGAAGCTTTCTTT. Encoded protein: CASSVGLKPNTEAFF.

This rearrangement joins TRBV19 to TRBJ1-1, with 7 positions matching TRBD1. CDR3 length: 14 residues. J gave up 6 bases and V 10 bases, and 14 bases lay outside the gene matches. Germline-derived CDR1 and CDR2 are LNHDA and SQIVND (reference sequence). This chain's CDR3 is CATRDSFSLPEAFF. The CDR3 DNA follows: TGTGCCACCAGGGACAGCTTTTCCCTACCTGAAGCTTTCTTT.

This clonotype was found many times. V is TRBV27 and J is TRBJ1-6; 7 positions match TRBD1. In germline, CDR1 is MNHEY, CDR2 SMNVEV (reference sequence). V was pared by 2 bases and J by 3 bases, with 1 base of the junction left unmatched. The length of the CDR3 is 15 residues. The CDR3 loop is CASSLGTVYNSPLHF. The CDR3 DNA is TGTGCCAGCAGTTTAGGGACAGTCTATAATTCACCCCTCCACTTT.

This clonotype was detected ten times or more. V is TRBV2 and J is TRBJ1-4; no clear D gene. Trimming pared 7 bases from V and 1 base from J, leaving 13 bases between. The CDR3 is made up of 15 amino acids. CDR1 and CDR2 from the germline V gene are SNHLY and FYNNEI. The CDR3 loop is CASTRAPQTNEKLFF. The CDR3 coding sequence is TGTGCCAGCACCAGAGCACCACAAACTAATGAAAAACTGTTTTTT.

This clonotype showed up many times. The rearrangement uses TRBV24-1 and TRBJ1-1; possible D gene TRBD1, 5 bases. In germline, CDR1 is KGHDR, CDR2 SFDVKD. CDR3 length equals 13 residues. The V end was cut by 10 bases, the J end by 0 bases, with 11 bases between. The CDR3 nucleotides read TGTGCCACGCGGGGGGTCATGAACACTGAAGCTTTCTTT. Translation: CATRGVMNTEAFF.

This clonotype was recorded at least ten times. The chain joins TRBV5-1 to TRBJ1-1; D gene uncertain. Germline CDR1 and CDR2: SGHRS and YFSETQ. The CDR3 loop spans 14 amino acids. Deletions cut 2 bases from V and 1 base from J, with 9 bases between. The CDR3 nucleotides read TGCGCCAGCAGCTTCTTAACAGAGAACACTGAAGCTTTCTTT. Translation: CASSFLTENTEAFF.

This clonotype was counted at least ten times. This chain connects TRBV7-9 to TRBJ1-1, with D perhaps matching TRBD1 (5 bases). Germline CDR1 and CDR2: SEHNR and FQNEAQ (reference sequence). CDR3 length: 13 amino acids. Trimming shortened V by 6 bases and J by 0 bases, and 8 bases separated the two germline ends. This CDR3 is CASRRQMNTEAFF. The CDR3 DNA reads as TGTGCCAGCAGGCGACAGATGAACACTGAAGCTTTCTTT.

This clonotype was recorded at least ten times. The rearrangement joins TRBV6-5 to TRBJ1-6, with 8 positions matching TRBD1. V shed 7 bases and J 8 bases; nucleotides not matched to a gene: 7. The germline gives CDR1 MNHEY, CDR2 SVGAGI. The CDR3 contains 14 residues. The CDR3 sequence is CASTLQGGDSPLHF. The DNA for the CDR3 is TGTGCCAGCACCTTACAGGGGGGGGATTCACCCCTCCACTTT.

This clonotype was seen at least ten times. This chain joins TRBV20-1 and TRBJ2-1, with 12 bases identical to TRBD1. The CDR3 length is 14 residues. Germline CDR1 reads DFQATT; CDR2 reads SNEGSKA (reference sequence). Trimming cost V 6 bases and J 6 bases; bases outside gene matches: 6. In DNA form, the CDR3 reads TGCAGTGCGGCGGGACAGGGGGCGCGCAATGAGCAGTTCTTC. It encodes CSAAGQGARNEQFF.

In its sample, this clonotype was seen a few times. This chain links TRBV12-3 or TRBV12-4 with TRBJ1-4, with D perhaps matching TRBD1 (6 bases). This CDR3 has 16 residues. V was shortened by 4 bases and J by 7 bases, with 19 bases between the two germline ends. Written as DNA, the CDR3 is TGTGCCAGCAGTTACCTCCCTAAGGGAGGGGGTGAAAAACTGTTTTTT. It translates to CASSYLPKGGGEKLFF.

This clonotype was counted ten times or more. This sequence joins TRBV11-2 and TRBJ2-1; 8 nucleotides align to TRBD2. After removal of 0 bases from V and 6 bases from J, the junction contained 10 bases not matched to a gene. CDR3 length equals 17 residues. CDR1 is SGHAT and CDR2 is FQNNGV in the germline V gene. The CDR3 region is CASSLDRDRGGSNEQFF. CDR3 bases: TGTGCCAGCAGCTTAGATAGGGACCGGGGGGGTAGCAATGAGCAGTTCTTC.

In its sample, this clonotype was seen many times. The CDR3 protein is CSVAGLPYNEQFF. The CDR3 DNA reads TGCAGCGTTGCGGGACTACCCTACAATGAGCAGTTCTTC. The gene calls are TRBV29-1 and TRBJ2-1, with 7 bases that match TRBD2. The CDR3 sequence is 13 residues long. The trim removed 4 bases at V and 2 bases at J, leaving 2 bases unmatched. Per germline, CDR1 SQVTM and CDR2 ANQGSEA.

This chain connects TRBV10-3 to TRBJ2-3; 13 bases align to TRBD2. Germline CDR1 is ENHRY and CDR2 is SYGVKD. This CDR3 spans 14 amino acids. V dropped 8 bases and J dropped 5; count of bases not matched to a gene: 4. CDR3 in DNA: TGTGCCATCGGGACTAGCGGGGACCTAGATACGCAGTATTTT. This sequence encodes CAIGTSGDLDTQYF.

At least ten counts were recorded for this clonotype. The chain has TRBV3-1 and TRBJ1-5, with unresolved D. This CDR3 comprises 14 residues. V gave up 1 base and J gave up 7 bases, with 11 bases separating them. Germline loops: CDR1 LGHDT, CDR2 YNNKEL (reference sequence). This CDR3 is CASSQATGRQPQHF. The CDR3 nucleotides read TGTGCCAGCAGCCAAGCGACGGGTAGGCAGCCCCAGCATTTT. The whole variable domain, remainder taken from reference TRBV3-1 and TRBJ1-5, is DTAVSQTPKYLVTQMGNDKSIKCEQNLGHDTMYWYKQDSKKFLKIMFSYNNKELIINETVPNRFSPKSPDKAHLNLHINSLELGDSAVYFCASSQATGRQPQHFGDGTRLSIL.

This clonotype was observed at least ten times. The rearrangement joins TRBV20-1 to TRBJ2-1; 7 positions agree with TRBD1. CDR3 length equals 14 residues. J lost 6 bases, V lost 1 base, and 6 bases had no gene match. Germline V gives CDR1 DFQATT, CDR2 SNEGSKA (reference sequence). The CDR3 protein is CSARGDRTINEQFF. CDR3 sequence (DNA): TGCAGTGCTAGAGGGGACAGAACTATCAATGAGCAGTTCTTC.

This clonotype appeared many times. One junction end does not reproduce the germline sequence, and a read error may be involved. V usage is TRBV10-3 and J usage is TRBJ1-3; D is unresolved. The CDR3 covers 13 residues. The germline gives CDR1 ENHRY, CDR2 SYGVKD. The CDR3 is CAICEVSGNTIYF. The CDR3 nucleotides are TGTGCCATCTGTGAGGTTTCTGGAAACACCATATATTTT.

This clonotype was recorded a few times. This rearrangement joins TRBV18 to TRBJ1-2, with TRBD1 as a possible D gene (6 bases). Between the trimmed V and J ends, which lost 1 base and 3 bases, there was a span of 15 bases. From germline, CDR1 is KGHSH and CDR2 LQKENI. The CDR3 spans 16 residues. The CDR3 DNA sequence: TGTGCCAGCTCACCACGCAAACAGGGATCGGACTATGGCTACACCTTC. It yields the protein CASSPRKQGSDYGYTF.

This clonotype came up many times. The gene calls are TRBV5-6 and TRBJ1-1, with TRBD1 matching over 8 bases. V dropped 0 bases and J dropped 7; count of bases not matched to a gene: 8. The germline gives CDR1 SGHDT, CDR2 YYEEEE. The CDR3 totals 15 residues. CDR3 in DNA: TGTGCCAGCAGCTTGGATGTGACAGGGGAGAATGAAGCTTTCTTT. This sequence encodes CASSLDVTGENEAFF.

This clonotype was counted many times. This rearrangement joins TRBV5-1 to TRBJ1-6, with D tentatively TRBD1 (5 bases). Trimming stripped 4 bases from V and 0 bases from J, with 14 bases between. This CDR3 region has 17 residues. CDR1 is SGHRS and CDR2 is YFSETQ in the germline V gene. The CDR3 sequence is CASSQGPWSSYNSPLHF. DNA of the CDR3: TGCGCCAGCAGCCAGGGACCGTGGAGCTCCTATAATTCACCCCTCCACTTT.

In regard to this clonotype: This may arise from a read error, as a much more abundant clone is one base away. The chain combines TRBV27 with TRBJ2-7; D is unresolved. This CDR3 contains 12 residues. The germline V and J ends were trimmed by 6 bases and 1 base, with 7 bases remaining between them. Germline V gene data show CDR1 as MNHEY and CDR2 as SMNVEV (reference sequence). CDR3 region: CASRGISYEQYF. For the CDR3, the DNA is TGTGCCAGCAGGGGGATTTCCTACGAGCAGTACTTC.

The rearrangement links TRBV4-1 to TRBJ1-5; D remains unclear. CDR1 is MGHRA, CDR2 YSYEKL, per germline. V lost 1 base and J lost 4, with 17 bases in between. The CDR3 covers 17 residues. CDR3 protein: CASSQVFRQRRNQPQHF. CDR3 nucleotide sequence: TGCGCCAGCAGCCAAGTATTTCGTCAGAGAAGAAATCAGCCCCAGCATTTT.

This clonotype was observed many times. The rearrangement joins TRBV15 to TRBJ2-5, with 9 positions matching TRBD2. The J segment lost 4 bases and the V segment lost 5 bases, leaving 5 bases of the junction unmatched. CDR1 LNHNV and CDR2 YYDKDF come from the germline V gene (reference sequence). This CDR3 is 14 amino acids long. The CDR3 nucleotides read TGTGCCACCAGCGGGCGGGGGGGCGGAGAGACCCAGTACTTC. Translating gives CATSGRGGGETQYF.

This clonotype was picked up many times. The rearrangement joins TRBV4-1 to TRBJ2-1; D not resolved. V was pared by 1 base and J by 5 bases, with 15 bases between. This CDR3 is 16 amino acids long. CDR1 is MGHRA and CDR2 is YSYEKL in the germline V gene. The CDR3 DNA follows: TGCGCCAGCAGCCAAGGTATGGCCCCCACGAACAATGAGCAGTTCTTC. Its protein product is CASSQGMAPTNNEQFF.

This clonotype was picked up a small number of times. This sequence joins TRBV5-1 and TRBJ1-2; D not resolved. Germline assignment: CDR1 SGHRS and CDR2 YFSETQ. Trimming left V 5 bases short and J 2 bases short, with 10 bases between. This CDR3 has 13 amino acids. The CDR3 reads CASRTDRNYGYTF. DNA of the CDR3: TGCGCCAGCAGGACCGATCGGAACTATGGCTACACCTTC.

A few counts support this clonotype. J is TRBJ2-2 and V is TRBV7-2; possibly TRBD1 for D (7 bases). CDR1 and CDR2 (germline): SGHTA, FQGNSA. There are 14 residues in the CDR3. V was trimmed by 5 bases and J by 9 bases, leaving 16 bases between them. In DNA, the CDR3 is TGTGCCAGCAGCCACGACAGGGAGGTCCGGGAGCTGTTTTTT. Protein sequence: CASSHDREVRELFF.

This clonotype was observed a few times. The V and J genes are TRBV10-3 and TRBJ2-2; D gene unclear. Germline V gives CDR1 ENHRY, CDR2 SYGVKD. The V end was cut by 8 bases, the J end by 1 base, with 14 bases between. There are 15 residues in the CDR3. The CDR3 here is CAIRGPDRNTGELFF. The CDR3 DNA reads TGTGCCATCCGAGGACCGGATCGGAACACCGGGGAGCTGTTTTTT.

In its sample, this clonotype was seen many times. This chain connects TRBV9 to TRBJ1-2, with 8 bases identical to TRBD1. V shed 3 bases, J shed 4 bases, and the junction held 5 bases outside the gene matches. Germline CDR1 and CDR2: SGDLS and YYNGEE. This CDR3 region has 14 residues. CDR3 protein: CASSAPGGSYGYTF. CDR3 DNA sequence: TGTGCCAGCAGCGCCCCAGGGGGCAGCTATGGCTACACCTTC.

This clonotype has ten or more counts. The CDR3 coding sequence is TGTGCCAGCAGTGTAGGGACAGGGACTGAAGCTTTCTTT. Amino acids: CASSVGTGTEAFF. The chain is built from TRBV2 and TRBJ1-1; 9 bases are shared with TRBD1. J lost 5 bases, V lost 4 bases, and 2 bases had no gene match. Germline V gene lookup returns CDR1 SNHLY and CDR2 FYNNEI. The CDR3 has 13 amino acids. Full variable domain (outside the CDR3, taken from reference TRBV2 and TRBJ1-1): EPEVTQTPSHQVTQMGQEVILRCVPISNHLYFYWYRQILGQKVEFLVSFYNNEISEKSEIFDDQFSVERPDGSNFTLKIRSTKLEDSAMYFCASSVGTGTEAFFGQGTRLTVV.

This clonotype has at least ten counts. The chain is built from TRBV7-2 and TRBJ1-4; 10 bases match TRBD1. In germline, CDR1 is SGHTA, CDR2 FQGNSA. The ends lost 5 bases at V and 8 bases at J; junction bases unmatched: 14. The CDR3 sequence is 17 residues long. The CDR3 coding sequence is TGTGCCAGCAGCCTTATGCCTCCGGGACAGGGGAGCGAAAAACTGTTTTTT. Amino acid sequence: CASSLMPPGQGSEKLFF.

This clonotype was found many times. J is TRBJ2-5 and V is TRBV5-1; no clear D gene. The V end was cut by 0 bases, the J end by 5 bases, with 14 bases between. Germline CDR1 and CDR2: SGHRS and YFSETQ. The CDR3 is made up of 15 amino acids. This chain's CDR3 is CASSLAASTEETQYF. The CDR3 DNA is TGCGCCAGCAGCTTGGCGGCGAGCACCGAGGAGACCCAGTACTTC.

The chain uses TRBV30 and TRBJ2-1; 7 positions agree with TRBD2. The V gene end was trimmed by 2 bases and the J gene end by 9 bases; junction bases not matched to a gene: 7. The CDR3 length is 13 residues. Per germline, CDR1 GTSNPN and CDR2 SVGIG (reference sequence). CDR3 protein: CAWSRGGRSEQFF. CDR3 DNA sequence: TGTGCCTGGAGTCGGGGCGGGAGAAGTGAGCAGTTCTTC.

This clonotype was detected ten times or more. The rearrangement uses TRBV7-2 and TRBJ2-3; 7 bases map to TRBD1. Germline CDR1 SGHTA, CDR2 FQGNSA. The CDR3 is 14 amino acids. Trimming took 6 bases from V and 3 from J; bases not matched to a gene: 6. Here the CDR3 DNA reads TGTGCCAGCAGGGATTTACAGGGGACAGATACGCAGTATTTT. Translated: CASRDLQGTDTQYF.